A single sample gave rise to the 24 T cell receptor beta chains below, sequenced in a study of blood T cell repertoires in COVID-19. Sequencing was performed with immunoSEQ multiplex PCR; in TCRdb, only in-frame clones are kept and a portion is missing. The profile shows about 69,000 clones, around 91% of them singletons. The material sequenced was peripheral blood. Receptors were obtained from a man aged 50-59 years with acute or convalescent COVID-19.

The chain recombines TRBV3-1 (or the pseudogene TRBV3-2) with TRBJ1-3; the D gene is possibly TRBD1 (6 bases). The CDR3 is 15 residues long. Per germline, CDR1 LGHDT and CDR2 YNNKEL (reference sequence). The V and J ends lost 4 bases and 1 base respectively, with 11 bases between them. This CDR3 is CASSLRGGSGNTIYF. Here the CDR3 DNA reads TGTGCCAGCAGCCTGAGGGGGGGGTCTGGAAACACCATATATTTT.

V and J are TRBV7-8 and TRBJ2-1; D gene unclear. CDR3 size: 14 residues. Trimming removed 5 bases at V and 8 bases at J, with 16 bases between. Per the germline V gene, CDR1 is SGHVS and CDR2 is FQNEAQ. The CDR3 is CASSLLASQDEQFF. In DNA form, the CDR3 reads TGTGCCAGCAGCCTTCTCGCCAGTCAAGATGAGCAGTTCTTC.

The genes are TRBV5-1 and TRBJ1-5; D is possibly TRBD1 (6 bases). Germline V gene data show CDR1 as SGHRS and CDR2 as YFSETQ. CDR3 size: 15 residues. V lost 0 bases, J lost 2 bases, and 9 bases lay in between. CDR3 sequence reads: CASSLEGVGNQPQHF. In nucleotides, the CDR3 is TGCGCCAGCAGCTTGGAGGGGGTTGGCAATCAGCCCCAGCATTTT.

The chain carries TRBV11-3 and TRBJ2-7, with 8 bases aligning to TRBD2. Trimming cost V 2 bases and J 5 bases; bases outside gene matches: 8. The CDR3 is made up of 15 amino acids. Per germline, CDR1 SGHNT and CDR2 YENEEA. In DNA form, the CDR3 reads TGTGCCAGCAGCTTATCCAGCGGGAGAAGAGACGAGCAGTACTTC. It codes for CASSLSSGRRDEQYF.

This chain connects TRBV6-5 to TRBJ2-1; maybe TRBD2 (6 bases). The CDR3 runs to 13 residues. V lost 11 bases to trimming and J lost 8 bases, with 19 bases between them. Germline V gene data show CDR1 as MNHEY and CDR2 as SVGAGI. The DNA of the CDR3 is TGTGCCGGAAGCGGTACCTCGGGGGATGAGCAGTTCTTC. Amino acids: CAGSGTSGDEQFF.

This chain uses TRBV30 with TRBJ1-2, with D perhaps matching TRBD1 (6 bases). Germline-derived CDR1 and CDR2 are GTSNPN and SVGIG (reference sequence). V gave up 0 bases and J gave up 7 bases, with 15 bases separating them. This CDR3 is 14 amino acids long. CDR3 sequence (DNA): TGTGCCTGGAGTGTAAGGGGGAAAGGTAGTGGCTACACCTTC. Translation: CAWSVRGKGSGYTF.

The gene calls are TRBV24-1 and TRBJ1-2; no clear D. Germline-derived CDR1 and CDR2 are KGHDR and SFDVKD. V was cut by 7 bases and J by 2 bases, with 7 bases left in between. This CDR3 contains 12 residues. CDR3 sequence (DNA): TGTGCCACCAGCGAGGGAAACTATGGCTACACCTTC. Amino acid sequence: CATSEGNYGYTF.

V and J are TRBV12-5 and TRBJ1-2, with TRBD1 matching 11 bases. CDR3 length: 17 residues. The J segment lost 1 base and the V segment lost 7 bases, leaving 11 bases of the junction unmatched. The germline V gene has CDR1 LGHNT and CDR2 FRNRAP. CDR3 sequence: CASDRTGGIRFNYGYTF. CDR3 DNA: TGTGCTAGTGATCGGACAGGGGGCATCCGCTTTAACTATGGCTACACCTTC.

This chain uses TRBV6-5 with TRBJ1-6, with 8 bases matching TRBD1. Trimming at V came to 6 bases and at J to 9 bases, leaving 7 bases not matched to a gene. CDR3 length equals 14 residues. Germline CDR1 MNHEY, CDR2 SVGAGI. The CDR3 sequence is CASRLGQGVSPLHF. The CDR3 region has the DNA TGTGCCAGCAGACTAGGACAGGGTGTTTCACCCCTCCACTTT.

This chain joins TRBV11-2 and TRBJ1-2; TRBD1 matches at 9 bases. The germline V gene has CDR1 SGHAT and CDR2 FQNNGV. V dropped 0 bases and J dropped 5; count of bases not matched to a gene: 4. The CDR3 contains 15 residues. The CDR3 nucleotides read TGTGCCAGCAGCTTAGATCTGGGACAGGGATATGGCTACACCTTC. Residues: CASSLDLGQGYGYTF.

This clone has only one observation. The chain couples TRBV7-9 to TRBJ1-6; possible D gene TRBD1, 6 bases. Trimming shortened V by 5 bases and J by 7 bases, and 12 bases separated the two germline ends. Germline values: CDR1 SEHNR, CDR2 FQNEAQ (reference sequence). The CDR3 spans 14 residues. The CDR3 is CASSTGLGNSPLHF. CDR3 nucleotide sequence: TGTGCCAGCAGCACAGGGTTAGGGAATTCACCCCTCCACTTT.

This sequence joins TRBV3-1 (or the pseudogene TRBV3-2) and TRBJ2-5; D perhaps matches TRBD2 (6 bases). Trimming removed 2 bases from V and 1 base from J, with 20 bases in between. Germline CDR1 reads LGHDT; CDR2 reads YNNKEL (reference sequence). The length of the CDR3 is 18 residues. The CDR3 here is CASSQPPNKEGSQETQYF. The CDR3 region has the DNA TGTGCCAGCAGCCAACCCCCTAATAAGGAGGGGTCCCAAGAGACCCAGTACTTC.

The V gene is TRBV2, the J gene TRBJ1-5, with D possibly matching TRBD1 (5 bases). The CDR3 sequence is 14 residues long. CDR1 is SNHLY and CDR2 is FYNNEI in the germline V gene. V shed 5 bases and J shed 3 bases, with 11 bases lying between them. The CDR3 DNA reads TGTGCCAGCAGTCCCCGACAGCTCAATCAGCCCCAGCATTTT. This gives the protein CASSPRQLNQPQHF.

The rearrangement joins TRBV11-2 to TRBJ2-3; the match to TRBD2 covers 13 bases. With 8 bases clipped from V and 5 bases from J, the junction kept 7 bases outside the gene matches. CDR3 length: 15 residues. From germline, CDR1 is SGHAT and CDR2 FQNNGV. In nucleotides, the CDR3 is TGTGCCAGCGATAGACTAGCGGGAGGCAGAGATACGCAGTATTTT. Translating it yields CASDRLAGGRDTQYF. Using reference TRBV11-2 and TRBJ2-3 for the parts outside the CDR3, the full variable domain is EAGVAQSPRYKIIEKRQSVAFWCNPISGHATLYWYQQILGQGPKLLIQFQNNGVVDDSQLPKDRFSAERLKGVDSTLKIQPAKLEDSAVYLCASDRLAGGRDTQYFGPGTRLTVL.

The J gene is TRBJ2-5, the V gene TRBV3-1 (or the pseudogene TRBV3-2); the D is unclear. Trimming pared 0 bases from V and 5 bases from J, leaving 10 bases between. The CDR3 is made up of 14 amino acids. CDR1 is LGHDT and CDR2 is YNNKEL in the germline V gene (reference sequence). CDR3 in amino acids: CASSQDLGRETQYF. CDR3 sequence (DNA): TGTGCCAGCAGCCAAGATCTCGGTCGGGAGACCCAGTACTTC.

The chain joins TRBV5-6 to TRBJ1-4, with 9 bases aligning to TRBD1. V shed 4 bases and J 10 bases; nucleotides not matched to a gene: 11. The CDR3 runs 15 residues. CDR1 is SGHDT, CDR2 YYEEEE, per germline. The CDR3 coding sequence is TGTGCCAGCAGCCGCCCCGGGACAGGGAGCGGAAAACTGTTTTTT. It specifies CASSRPGTGSGKLFF.

The chain uses TRBV10-3 and TRBJ1-2; 7 positions match TRBD1. J lost 2 bases, V lost 7 bases, and 13 bases had no gene match. Germline-derived CDR1 and CDR2 are ENHRY and SYGVKD. The CDR3 totals 16 residues. The CDR3 region has the DNA TGTGCCATCAAGAGGCAGGGGGAGGTGGTCAACTATGGCTACACCTTC. It is translated as CAIKRQGEVVNYGYTF.

CDR3 in amino acids: CASGWTSGGSLGELFF. CDR3 nucleotide sequence: TGTGCTAGTGGTTGGACTAGCGGGGGGTCGTTAGGGGAGCTGTTTTTT. The chain has TRBV12-5 and TRBJ2-2, with 14 bases identical to TRBD2. Trimming took 4 bases from V and 8 from J; bases not matched to a gene: 6. The CDR3 is 16 amino acids. Germline-derived CDR1 and CDR2 are LGHNT and FRNRAP.

This sequence joins TRBV5-4 and TRBJ2-7; the D gene is possibly TRBD2 (6 bases). Trimming shortened V by 2 bases and J by 2 bases, and 14 bases separated the two germline ends. This CDR3 region has 15 residues. From germline, CDR1 is SGHNT and CDR2 YYREEE (reference sequence). CDR3 in DNA: TGTGCCAGCAGCTTACCGGGACTGATGGCCTACGAGCAGTACTTC. It yields the protein CASSLPGLMAYEQYF.

V is TRBV19 and J is TRBJ2-5; TRBD2 matches at 7 bases. With V trimmed by 6 bases and J by 2 bases, 9 bases remained unmatched. This CDR3 is built from 15 residues. CDR1 is LNHDA, CDR2 SQIVND, per germline (reference sequence). The CDR3 loop is CASSGRTSGQETQYF. In nucleotides, the CDR3 is TGTGCCAGTAGCGGGAGGACGAGTGGGCAAGAGACCCAGTACTTC.

The V gene is TRBV5-1, the J gene TRBJ1-1; no firm D call. Germline loops: CDR1 SGHRS, CDR2 YFSETQ. V shed 1 base and J shed 4 bases, with 11 bases lying between them. The CDR3 consists of 14 residues. DNA of the CDR3: TGCGCCAGCAGCTTGCAGAGCGATACCACTGAAGCTTTCTTT. It specifies CASSLQSDTTEAFF.

V is TRBV30 and J is TRBJ1-5; D is uncertain. With 0 bases removed from V and 3 bases from J, the gap between germline ends came to 12 bases. The CDR3 extends over 15 amino acids. The germline V gene has CDR1 GTSNPN and CDR2 SVGIG (reference sequence). CDR3 loop: CAWSVPAGTNQPQHF. The DNA of the CDR3 is TGTGCCTGGAGTGTACCCGCAGGAACCAATCAGCCCCAGCATTTT.

V is TRBV5-6 and J is TRBJ2-5; 12 bases line up with TRBD1. The V gene's germline CDR1 is SGHDT and CDR2 YYEEEE. This CDR3 spans 18 amino acids. Germline trimming cut 3 bases from V and 1 base from J; bases unmatched to any gene: 10. CDR3 loop: CASSSLGSGQGAQETQYF. The DNA for the CDR3 is TGTGCCAGCAGCTCCCTCGGATCGGGACAGGGGGCCCAAGAGACCCAGTACTTC.

This clone was seen a single time. The chain has TRBV5-1 and TRBJ1-1; D remains ambiguous. Trimming took 4 bases from V and 0 from J, leaving 16 bases between them. The length of the CDR3 is 16 residues. Germline values: CDR1 SGHRS, CDR2 YFSETQ. The CDR3, as DNA: TGCGCCAGCAGCCCCCAACTCGCGGAGCTGAACACTGAAGCTTTCTTT. Translating it yields CASSPQLAELNTEAFF.